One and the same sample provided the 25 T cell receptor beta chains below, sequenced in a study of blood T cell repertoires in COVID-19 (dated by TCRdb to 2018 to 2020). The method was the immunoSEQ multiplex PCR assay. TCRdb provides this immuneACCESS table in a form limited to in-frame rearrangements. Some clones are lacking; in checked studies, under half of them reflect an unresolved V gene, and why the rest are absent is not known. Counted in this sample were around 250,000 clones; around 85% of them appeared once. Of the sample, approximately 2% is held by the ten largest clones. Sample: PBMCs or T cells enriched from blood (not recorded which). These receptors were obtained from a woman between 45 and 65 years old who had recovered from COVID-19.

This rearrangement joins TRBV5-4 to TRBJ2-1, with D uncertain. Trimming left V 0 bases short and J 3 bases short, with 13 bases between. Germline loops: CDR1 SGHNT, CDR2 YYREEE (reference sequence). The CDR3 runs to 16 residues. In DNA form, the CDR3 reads TGTGCCAGCAGCTTGGGGGCTGAAAGGCGCTACAATGAGCAGTTCTTC. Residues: CASSLGAERRYNEQFF.

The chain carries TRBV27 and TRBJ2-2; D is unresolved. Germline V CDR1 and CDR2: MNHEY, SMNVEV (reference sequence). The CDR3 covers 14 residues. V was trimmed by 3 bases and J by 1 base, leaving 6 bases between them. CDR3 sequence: CASSFEENTGELFF. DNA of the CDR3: TGTGCCAGCAGTTTCGAGGAGAACACCGGGGAGCTGTTTTTT.

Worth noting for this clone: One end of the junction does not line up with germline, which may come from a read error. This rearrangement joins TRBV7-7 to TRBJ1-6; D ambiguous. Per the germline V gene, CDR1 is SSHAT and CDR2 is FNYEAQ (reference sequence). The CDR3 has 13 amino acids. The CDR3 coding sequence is TGTGCTAGCAGTCCCGACATTGGGTCACCCCTCCACTTT. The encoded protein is CASSPDIGSPLHF.

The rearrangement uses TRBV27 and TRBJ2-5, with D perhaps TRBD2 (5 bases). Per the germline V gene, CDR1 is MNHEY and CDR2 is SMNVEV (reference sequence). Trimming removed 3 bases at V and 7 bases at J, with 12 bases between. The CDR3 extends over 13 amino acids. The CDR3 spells CASSLGRGGTQYF. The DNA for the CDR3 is TGTGCCAGCAGTTTGGGCCGGGGTGGGACCCAGTACTTC.

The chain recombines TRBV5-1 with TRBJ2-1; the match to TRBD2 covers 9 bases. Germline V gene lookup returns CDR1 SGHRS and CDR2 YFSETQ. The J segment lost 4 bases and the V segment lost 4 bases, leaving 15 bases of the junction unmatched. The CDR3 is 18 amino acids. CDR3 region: CASSPWTSAWSSYNEQFF. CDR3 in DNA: TGCGCCAGCAGCCCGTGGACTAGCGCTTGGTCCTCTTACAATGAGCAGTTCTTC.

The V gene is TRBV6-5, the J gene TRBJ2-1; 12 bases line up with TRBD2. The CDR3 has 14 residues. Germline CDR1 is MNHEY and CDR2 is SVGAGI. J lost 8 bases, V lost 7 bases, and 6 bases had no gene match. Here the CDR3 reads CASTRTSGNDEQFF. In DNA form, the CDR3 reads TGTGCCAGCACCCGGACTAGCGGGAACGATGAGCAGTTCTTC.

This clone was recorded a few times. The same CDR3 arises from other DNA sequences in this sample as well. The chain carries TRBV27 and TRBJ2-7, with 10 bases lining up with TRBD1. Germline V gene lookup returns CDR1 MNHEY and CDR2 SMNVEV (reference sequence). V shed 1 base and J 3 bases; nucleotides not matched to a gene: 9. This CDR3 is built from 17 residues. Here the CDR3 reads CASSLWGPGQGVYEQYF. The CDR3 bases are TGTGCCAGCAGTTTATGGGGGCCCGGACAGGGGGTCTACGAGCAGTACTTC.

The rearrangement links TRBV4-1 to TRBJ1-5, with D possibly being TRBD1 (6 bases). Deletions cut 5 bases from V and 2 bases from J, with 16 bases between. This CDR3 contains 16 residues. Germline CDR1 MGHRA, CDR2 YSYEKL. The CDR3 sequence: CASSSGVQGGNQPQHF. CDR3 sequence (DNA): TGCGCCAGCAGCTCCGGGGTACAGGGTGGCAATCAGCCCCAGCATTTT.

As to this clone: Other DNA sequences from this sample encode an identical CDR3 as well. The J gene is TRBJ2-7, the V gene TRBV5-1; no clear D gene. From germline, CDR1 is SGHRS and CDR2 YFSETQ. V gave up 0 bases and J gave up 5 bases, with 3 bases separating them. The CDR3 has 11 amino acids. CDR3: CASSLGDEQYF. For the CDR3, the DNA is TGCGCCAGCAGCTTGGGCGACGAGCAGTACTTC.

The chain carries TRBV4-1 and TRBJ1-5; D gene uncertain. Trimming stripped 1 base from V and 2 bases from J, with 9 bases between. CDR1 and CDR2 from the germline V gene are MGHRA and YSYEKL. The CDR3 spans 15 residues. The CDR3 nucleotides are TGCGCCAGCAGCCAAGTAGGAGGTGGCAATCAGCCCCAGCATTTT. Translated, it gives CASSQVGGGNQPQHF.

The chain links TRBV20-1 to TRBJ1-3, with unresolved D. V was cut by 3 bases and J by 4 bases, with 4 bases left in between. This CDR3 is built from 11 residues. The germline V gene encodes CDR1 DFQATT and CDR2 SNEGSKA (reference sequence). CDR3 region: CSASIGNTIYF. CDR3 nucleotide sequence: TGCAGTGCTAGTATAGGAAACACCATATATTTT.

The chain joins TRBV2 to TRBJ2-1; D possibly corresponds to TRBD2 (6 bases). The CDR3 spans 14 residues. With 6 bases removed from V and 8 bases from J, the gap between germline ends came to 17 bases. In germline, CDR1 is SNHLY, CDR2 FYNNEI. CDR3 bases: TGTGCCAGCAGGAGGGACTTCCTAGGGGATGAGCAGTTCTTC. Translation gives CASRRDFLGDEQFF.

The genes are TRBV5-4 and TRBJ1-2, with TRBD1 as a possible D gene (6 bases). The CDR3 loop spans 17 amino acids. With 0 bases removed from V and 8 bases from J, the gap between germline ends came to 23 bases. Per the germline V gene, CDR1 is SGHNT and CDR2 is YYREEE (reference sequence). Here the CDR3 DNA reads TGTGCCAGCAGCTTGGCTACAAATCGGGACATCGTCGGAGGCTACACCTTC. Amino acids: CASSLATNRDIVGGYTF.

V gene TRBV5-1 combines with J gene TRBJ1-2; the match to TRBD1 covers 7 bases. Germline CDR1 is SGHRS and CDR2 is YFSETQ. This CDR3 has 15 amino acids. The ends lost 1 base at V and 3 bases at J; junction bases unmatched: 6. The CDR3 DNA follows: TGCGCCAGCAGCTTGAGCCTCGACAGGGACTATGGCTACACCTTC. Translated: CASSLSLDRDYGYTF. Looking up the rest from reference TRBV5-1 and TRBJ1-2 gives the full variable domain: KAGVTQTPRYLIKTRGQQVTLSCSPISGHRSVSWYQQTPGQGLQFLFEYFSETQRNKGNFPGRFSGRQFSNSRSEMNVSTLELGDSALYLCASSLSLDRDYGYTFGSGTRLTVV.

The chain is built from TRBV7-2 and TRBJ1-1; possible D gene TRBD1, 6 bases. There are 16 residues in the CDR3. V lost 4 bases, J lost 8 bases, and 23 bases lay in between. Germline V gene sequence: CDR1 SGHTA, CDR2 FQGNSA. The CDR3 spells CASSSTNTGLKPEAFF. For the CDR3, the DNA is TGTGCCAGCAGCTCAACCAATACAGGGCTCAAGCCAGAAGCTTTCTTT.

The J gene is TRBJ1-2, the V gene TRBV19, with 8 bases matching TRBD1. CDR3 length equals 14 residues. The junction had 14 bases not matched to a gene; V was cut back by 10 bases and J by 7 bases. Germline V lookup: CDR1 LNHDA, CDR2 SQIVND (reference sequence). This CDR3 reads CATAPGQVMSGYTF. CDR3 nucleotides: TGTGCCACCGCACCGGGACAGGTTATGAGTGGCTACACCTTC.

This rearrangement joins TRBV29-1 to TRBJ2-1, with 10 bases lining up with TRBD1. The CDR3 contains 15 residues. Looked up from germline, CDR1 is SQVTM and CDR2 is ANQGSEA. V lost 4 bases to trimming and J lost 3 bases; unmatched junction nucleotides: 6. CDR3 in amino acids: CSVVPGQGNYNEQFF. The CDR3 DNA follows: TGCAGCGTTGTCCCGGGACAGGGGAACTACAATGAGCAGTTCTTC.

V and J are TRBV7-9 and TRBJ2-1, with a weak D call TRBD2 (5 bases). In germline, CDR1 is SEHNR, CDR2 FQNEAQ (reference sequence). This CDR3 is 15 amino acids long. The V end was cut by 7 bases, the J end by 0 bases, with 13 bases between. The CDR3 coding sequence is TGTGCCAGCATCCCAAAAGGGAGCTCCTACAATGAGCAGTTCTTC. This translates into CASIPKGSSYNEQFF.

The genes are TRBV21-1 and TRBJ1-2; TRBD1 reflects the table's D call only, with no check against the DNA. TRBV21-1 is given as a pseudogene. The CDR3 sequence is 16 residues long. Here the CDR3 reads CASLLSGGDFNYGYTF. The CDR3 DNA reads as TGTGCCAGCCTACTTTCAGGGGGCGATTTCAACTATGGCTACACCTTC.

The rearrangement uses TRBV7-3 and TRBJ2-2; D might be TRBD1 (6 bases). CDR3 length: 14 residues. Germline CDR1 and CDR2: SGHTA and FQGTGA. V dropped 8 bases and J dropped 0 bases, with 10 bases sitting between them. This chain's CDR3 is CASCGTPNTGELFF. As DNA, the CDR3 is TGTGCCAGCTGTGGGACACCGAACACCGGGGAGCTGTTTTTT.

The CDR3 spells CASSSERTDTQYF. CDR3 coding DNA: TGTGCCAGCAGCTCCGAGCGCACAGATACGCAGTATTTT. The V and J genes are TRBV7-9 and TRBJ2-3; D not resolved. Trimming removed 4 bases at V and 1 base at J, with 6 bases between. CDR3 length equals 13 residues. Germline CDR1 and CDR2: SEHNR and FQNEAQ (reference sequence).

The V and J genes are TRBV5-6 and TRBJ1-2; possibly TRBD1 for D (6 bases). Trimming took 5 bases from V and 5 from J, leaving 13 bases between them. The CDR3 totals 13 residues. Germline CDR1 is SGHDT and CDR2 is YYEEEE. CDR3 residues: CASSSGTQYGYTF. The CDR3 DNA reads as TGTGCCAGCAGTTCCGGGACACAATATGGCTACACCTTC. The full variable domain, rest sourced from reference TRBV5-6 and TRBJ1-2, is DAGVTQSPTHLIKTRGQQVTLRCSPKSGHDTVSWYQQALGQGPQFIFQYYEEEERQRGNFPDRFSGHQFPNYSSELNVNALLLGDSALYLCASSSGTQYGYTFGSGTRLTVV.

The CDR3 region has the DNA TGTGCCAGCAGTTTTAGGGGGCAGATTAATGAAAAACTGTTTTTT. Translating gives CASSFRGQINEKLFF. The gene calls are TRBV28 and TRBJ1-4, with 7 bases aligning to TRBD1. CDR3 length: 15 amino acids. The V gene's germline CDR1 is MDHEN and CDR2 SYDVKM. With 3 bases clipped from V and 4 bases from J, the junction kept 5 bases outside the gene matches.

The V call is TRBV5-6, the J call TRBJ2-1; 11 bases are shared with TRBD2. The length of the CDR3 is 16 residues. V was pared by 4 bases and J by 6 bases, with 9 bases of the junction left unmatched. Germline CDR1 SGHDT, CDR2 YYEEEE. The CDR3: CASSPGLAGLPNEQFF. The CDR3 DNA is TGTGCCAGCAGCCCCGGACTAGCGGGCCTCCCCAATGAGCAGTTCTTC.

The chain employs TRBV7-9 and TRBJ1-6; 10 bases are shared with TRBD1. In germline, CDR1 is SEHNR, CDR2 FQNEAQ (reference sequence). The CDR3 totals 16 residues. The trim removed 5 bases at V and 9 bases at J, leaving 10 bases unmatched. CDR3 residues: CASSTSTGGNGSPLHF. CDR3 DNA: TGTGCCAGCAGCACTTCGACAGGGGGCAATGGTTCACCCCTCCACTTT.